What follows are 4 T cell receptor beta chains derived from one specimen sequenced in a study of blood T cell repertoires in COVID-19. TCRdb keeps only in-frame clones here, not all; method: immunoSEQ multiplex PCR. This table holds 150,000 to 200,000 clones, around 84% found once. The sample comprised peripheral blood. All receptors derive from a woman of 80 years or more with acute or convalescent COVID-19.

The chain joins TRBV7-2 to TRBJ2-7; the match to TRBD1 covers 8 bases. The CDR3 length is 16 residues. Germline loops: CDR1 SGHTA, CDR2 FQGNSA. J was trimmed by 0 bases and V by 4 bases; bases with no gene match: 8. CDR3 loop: CASSYPGQASSYEQYF. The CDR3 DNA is TGTGCCAGCAGCTACCCGGGACAGGCTAGCTCCTACGAGCAGTACTTC.

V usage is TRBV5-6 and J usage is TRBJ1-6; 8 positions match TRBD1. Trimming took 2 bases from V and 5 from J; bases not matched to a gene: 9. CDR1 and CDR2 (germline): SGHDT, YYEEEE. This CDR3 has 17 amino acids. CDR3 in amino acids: CASSFGQGGGHNSPLHF. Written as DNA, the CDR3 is TGTGCCAGCAGCTTTGGACAGGGAGGGGGTCATAATTCACCCCTCCACTTT.

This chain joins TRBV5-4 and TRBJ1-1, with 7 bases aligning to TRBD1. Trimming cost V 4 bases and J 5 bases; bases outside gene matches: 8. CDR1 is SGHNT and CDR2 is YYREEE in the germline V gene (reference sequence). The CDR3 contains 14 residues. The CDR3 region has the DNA TGTGCCAGCAGCCGCCCGGACAGGTTGACTGAAGCTTTCTTT. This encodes CASSRPDRLTEAFF.

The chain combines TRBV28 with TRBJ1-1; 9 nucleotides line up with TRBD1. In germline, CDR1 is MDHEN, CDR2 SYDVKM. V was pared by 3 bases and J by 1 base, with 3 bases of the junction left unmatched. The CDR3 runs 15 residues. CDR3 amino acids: CASSLMGQGNTEAFF. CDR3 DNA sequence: TGTGCCAGCAGTTTGATGGGACAGGGGAACACTGAAGCTTTCTTT.